This entry lists 12 T cell receptor beta chains sequenced from one sample in a study of control samples from healthy donors and cancer patients. Sequenced by immunoSEQ multiplex PCR; TCRdb stores in-frame clones only, minus some. The sample comprises roughly 26,000 clones, around 85% of which are singletons, and 6.5% to 8% rests with the top ten. Sample: PBMCs. These receptors all come from a woman aged 55-69 years with head and neck cancer.

This chain uses TRBV3-1 (or the pseudogene TRBV3-2) with TRBJ1-5; D is perhaps TRBD1 (5 bases). The CDR3 length is 14 residues. V dropped 1 base and J dropped 4 bases, with 8 bases sitting between them. The germline V gene encodes CDR1 LGHDT and CDR2 YNNKEL (reference sequence). In DNA form, the CDR3 reads TGTGCCAGCAGCCAAGGGGGACTGAATCAGCCCCAGCATTTT. This codes for CASSQGGLNQPQHF.

V usage is TRBV7-2 and J usage is TRBJ2-2; no reliable D call. The CDR3 totals 15 residues. Germline CDR1 is SGHTA and CDR2 is FQGNSA. Trimming removed 6 bases from V and 3 bases from J, with 14 bases in between. CDR3 nucleotides: TGTGCCAGCAGTTCTTTAATTGGGTACACCGGGGAGCTGTTTTTT. As protein: CASSSLIGYTGELFF.

The chain couples TRBV29-1 to TRBJ2-5; the match to TRBD2 covers 15 bases. The CDR3 loop spans 15 amino acids. Germline lookup yields CDR1 SQVTM and CDR2 ANQGSEA. V lost 3 bases to trimming and J lost 4 bases; unmatched junction nucleotides: 3. DNA of the CDR3: TGCAGCGTTGAGACGGGACTAGCGGGAGGAGAGACCCAGTACTTC. It codes for CSVETGLAGGETQYF.

In nucleotides, the CDR3 is TGCGCCAGCAGCTTGGACGGACAACAAGGTGGTTCACCCCTCCACTTT. Translation: CASSLDGQQGGSPLHF. The chain recombines TRBV5-1 with TRBJ1-6; weak D call: TRBD1 (5 bases). The germline V gene encodes CDR1 SGHRS and CDR2 YFSETQ. The CDR3 extends over 16 amino acids. Trimming left V 0 bases short and J 9 bases short, with 16 bases between.

The gene calls are TRBV2 and TRBJ2-4, with D possibly being TRBD2 (6 bases). Trimming cost V 5 bases and J 8 bases, with 13 bases left between them. The CDR3 spans 13 residues. From germline, CDR1 is SNHLY and CDR2 FYNNEI. The CDR3 DNA follows: TGTGCCAGCAGTTATCTCCCGGGGGACATTCAGTACTTC. This sequence encodes CASSYLPGDIQYF.

The V gene is TRBV7-8, the J gene TRBJ1-1; TRBD1 might be the D (5 bases). The V and J ends lost 0 bases and 5 bases respectively, with 10 bases between them. The CDR3 runs to 14 residues. Germline CDR1 SGHVS, CDR2 FQNEAQ. In DNA form, the CDR3 reads TGTGCCAGCAGCTTAGCGACGGGGGGAACTGAAGCTTTCTTT. Protein sequence: CASSLATGGTEAFF. The variable domain in full, completed from reference TRBV7-8 and TRBJ1-1, reads GAGVSQSPRYKVAKRGQDVALRCDPISGHVSLFWYQQALGQGPEFLTYFQNEAQLDKSGLPSDRFFAERPEGSVSTLKIQRTQQEDSAVYLCASSLATGGTEAFFGQGTRLTVV.

The CDR3 DNA is TGTGCCAGCAGTGCCAGGAGTAGCGGGGCCCACGAGCAGTTCTTC. It translates to CASSARSSGAHEQFF. The V gene is TRBV6-2 or TRBV6-3, the J gene TRBJ2-1; TRBD2 matches at 8 bases. The ends lost 5 bases at V and 10 bases at J; junction bases unmatched: 13. The V gene's germline CDR1 is MNHEY and CDR2 SVGEGT. This CDR3 has 15 residues.

Remarks on this clone: Different DNA sequences within this sample yield the same CDR3. This rearrangement joins TRBV5-1 to TRBJ1-2; D call uncertain. Looked up from germline, CDR1 is SGHRS and CDR2 is YFSETQ. V was clipped by 0 bases and J by 2 bases, with 11 bases between them. The CDR3 has 15 residues. CDR3 sequence (DNA): TGCGCCAGCAGCTTGGCGGGCAGGACCAACTATGGCTACACCTTC. This sequence encodes CASSLAGRTNYGYTF.

The chain employs TRBV7-9 and TRBJ2-7; D gene unclear. The CDR3 consists of 13 residues. Germline V CDR1 and CDR2: SEHNR, FQNEAQ (reference sequence). The germline V and J ends were trimmed by 2 bases and 6 bases, with 11 bases remaining between them. The DNA for the CDR3 is TGTGCCAGCAGCTTACGGGTTATCGGCGAGCAGTACTTC. The encoded protein is CASSLRVIGEQYF.

The table lists this clone with a few counts. This sequence joins TRBV7-9 and TRBJ2-2; 7 bases map to TRBD1. The CDR3 length is 16 residues. V was pared by 5 bases and J by 5 bases, with 11 bases of the junction left unmatched. Germline CDR1 is SEHNR and CDR2 is FQNEAQ (reference sequence). Here the CDR3 reads CASSRPETGRTGELFF. CDR3 coding DNA: TGTGCCAGCAGCCGCCCCGAGACAGGGCGAACCGGGGAGCTGTTTTTT.

V and J are TRBV7-2 and TRBJ2-2; 8 bases are shared with TRBD2. J was trimmed by 6 bases and V by 5 bases; bases with no gene match: 8. The CDR3 is 15 amino acids. Germline assignment: CDR1 SGHTA and CDR2 FQGNSA. The CDR3 is CASSGPTSVPGELFF. In DNA, the CDR3 is TGTGCCAGCAGCGGACCGACTAGCGTCCCCGGGGAGCTGTTTTTT.

This chain connects TRBV6-2 or TRBV6-3 to TRBJ1-2, with a possible D match to TRBD1 (6 bases). Germline assignment: CDR1 MNHEY and CDR2 SVGEGT. V dropped 2 bases and J dropped 9 bases, with 22 bases sitting between them. The length of the CDR3 is 16 residues. The CDR3 loop is CASSYEGGAFGSSYTF. The CDR3 region has the DNA TGTGCCAGCAGTTACGAAGGGGGGGCGTTTGGGTCGAGCTACACCTTC.